This T cell receptor (beta chain) was recorded in a study of beta chain features in type 1 diabetes listed by TCRdb under 2018. As for the study more broadly: No differences in mean age, gender distribution, total cell number or subset yield were found between patients and healthy donors. The study compared the TCRB repertoires of sorted circulating CD4+ T cell subsets in recently diagnosed type 1 diabetes patients with those in matched healthy donors. A total of 90 million to 130 million sorted cells were examined across all samples, and a strong correlation was observed between cell number per subset and RNA yield. Regulatory and stem cell-like memory subsets were obtained from only 8 patients and roughly 8 healthy donors, while naive and central memory subsets were obtained from all 30 or so donors.

V is cut back by 8 bases and J by 4 bases, with 10 bases in the junction unmatched. Taken from cysteine to phenylalanine, the CDR3 has 15 residues. Kept here is only the CDR3 DNA, which spans 45 bases and is read in frame from base 1. Via the germline V gene, CDR1 is SGHDN and CDR2 FVKESK. From each donor, a single peripheral blood sample of around 120 mL on average was drawn into heparinised tubes. Naive, central memory, regulatory and stem cell-like memory CD4+ T cells were sorted on a BD FACSAria II using a panel including CD45RO, CCR7, CD25, CD127, CD95 and CD27. A purity above 95% was achieved for all sorted populations. PBMCs were isolated right away by Lymphoprep density gradient centrifugation and were stained directly, without culture. So that batch effects would be minimized, each experiment stained and sorted samples in pairs, pairing one healthy donor with one patient. The High Capacity cDNA Reverse Transcription Kit was used to reverse transcribe all of the isolated RNA, meaning that expressed TCRB transcripts were what got sequenced. Naive, central memory and regulatory T cell samples underwent deep immunoSEQ sequencing, averaging around 3.6 million total reads per sample. After sorted cells were lysed in RLT buffer, RNA was extracted with DNase-treated RNeasy Micro or Mini kits, with the choice depending on cell number. To prevent cross-contamination, every cell subset was processed on its own, while patient and healthy donor samples were processed together. The immunoSEQ multiplex PCR was used to amplify TCRB sequences from cDNA, yielding 87-bp fragments that span the CDR3 region. Sequencing of the amplicons was performed on the Illumina HiSeq platform. Turning to the authors' computational methods: Synthetic template baselines were used to correct PCR bias computationally, reads within Hamming distance 2 were collapsed together, and singletons that could not be merged were discarded. Reads were aligned to IMGT to assign V, D and J genes, CDR3 length, and insertions or deletions at six rearrangement sites. Within each subset, clonotype counts were normalized to sorted cell number, after which true diversity and Gini coefficients were computed with the tcR R package. Repertoire sharing was quantified using the overlap coefficient calculated on TCRB nucleotide sequences. As a proxy for the pre-selection repertoire, out-of-frame TCRB sequences from naive cells were analyzed. Held by TCRdb, this immuneACCESS table contains in-frame sequences only and omits some clones. Under half of the omission traces to an unresolved V gene where checked; the cause of the rest is unknown. V and J calls and clone size follow that table, whereas D and trimming were derived from the DNA. Within this sample are under 350,000 clones, with roughly 25% of them counted one time only. The ten largest clones represent about 0.011% of the sample.

Beyond this particular receptor, the publication reports: In all four CD4+ subsets, TCRB CDR3 length was moderately but significantly shorter in type 1 diabetes patients. Only small numbers of individuals were included in the HLA sub-analyses, which left unresolved whether HLA type had any influence on TCRB rearrangement. Sequencing cDNA rather than genomic DNA could over-represent highly expressing activated cells, although activation and CD3 levels did not differ between groups. PCR might favor shorter templates, but patient and control samples were amplified and corrected together, so any skew would affect both groups equally. Fewer insertions and more nucleotide deletions at VDJ recombination sites were observed in patients with type 1 diabetes, implying thymic rearrangement abnormalities. Naive, central memory and regulatory TCRB repertoires appeared to be more alike among patients than among healthy donors.

On this clone: Its cognate antigen has yet to be identified. Base qualities are not recorded, but no much larger clone differs from it by a single base.

The sequenced sample was naive CD4+ T cells from blood. The sample's cell subset or site, from its label and the paper: true naive CD4+ T cells. The TCR sequence derives from a woman in her thirties with type 1 diabetes. Recombination linked TRBV14 to TRBJ2-2; 7 bases in the junction line up with TRBD2. The DNA sequence reads TGTGCCAGCGGGAGGGCCCTGGACGGCACCGGGGAGCTGTTTTTT. This yields the protein CASGRALDGTGELFF.